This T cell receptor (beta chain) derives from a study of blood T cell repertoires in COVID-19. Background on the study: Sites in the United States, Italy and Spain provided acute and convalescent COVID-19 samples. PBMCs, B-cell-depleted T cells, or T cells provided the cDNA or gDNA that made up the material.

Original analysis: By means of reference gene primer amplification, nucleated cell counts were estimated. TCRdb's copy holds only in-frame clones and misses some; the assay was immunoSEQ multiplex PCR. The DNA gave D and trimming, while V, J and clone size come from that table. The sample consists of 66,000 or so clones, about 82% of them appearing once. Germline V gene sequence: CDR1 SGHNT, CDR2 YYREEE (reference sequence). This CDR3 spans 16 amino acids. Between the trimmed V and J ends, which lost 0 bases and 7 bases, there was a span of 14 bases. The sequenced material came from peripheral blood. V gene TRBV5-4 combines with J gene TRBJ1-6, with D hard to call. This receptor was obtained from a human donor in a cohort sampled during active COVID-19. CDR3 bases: TGTGCCAGCAGCTTGGCCAACCTGGGGAGGAATTCACCCCTCCACTTT. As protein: CASSLANLGRNSPLHF. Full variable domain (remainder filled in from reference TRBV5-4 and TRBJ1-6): ETGVTQSPTHLIKTRGQQVTLRCSSQSGHNTVSWYQQALGQGPQFIFQYYREEENGRGNFPPRFSGLQFPNYSSELNVNALELDDSALYLCASSLANLGRNSPLHFGNGTRLTVT.